Shown below are 3 T cell receptor beta chains from a single sample sequenced in a study of T cell responses to AZD1222 COVID-19 vaccine (dated by TCRdb to the early 2020s). The library was built by means of the immunoSEQ multiplex PCR assay. TCRdb took this table from immuneACCESS and kept in-frame rearrangements with V and J called. Such tables lack part of the clones; where checked against another copy, unresolved V genes explain under half of the gap, and the rest is unexplained. The sample table holds 200,000 to 250,000 clones, of which around 93% were seen once. The ten largest clones take up 1% of the sample. Interpreted using the paper, the time point label stands for: baseline before first vaccination. The treatment or condition label, read with the paper, signifies: meningococcal conjugate vaccine given as trial control. The material sequenced was peripheral blood, taken on day 0 of MenACWY control vaccination. Every receptor here comes from an adult in good health.

The rearrangement joins TRBV19 to TRBJ2-7; D call uncertain. V lost 4 bases and J lost 1, with 14 bases in between. CDR3 size: 15 residues. Germline V CDR1 and CDR2: LNHDA, SQIVND (reference sequence). CDR3: CASSTRNGNSYEQYF. The DNA for the CDR3 is TGTGCCAGTAGTACCCGGAACGGAAATTCCTACGAGCAGTACTTC.

The rearrangement links TRBV14 to TRBJ1-6, with D tentatively TRBD1 (5 bases). CDR3 length equals 14 residues. Germline V gene data show CDR1 as SGHDN and CDR2 as FVKESK. The V end lost 8 bases, the J end lost 4 bases, and 12 bases lay between the germline ends. This CDR3 is CASDLGLYNSPLHF. CDR3 nucleotide sequence: TGTGCCAGCGACTTGGGACTTTATAATTCACCCCTCCACTTT.

V gene TRBV5-1 combines with J gene TRBJ2-2; 10 bases match TRBD1. Germline CDR1 SGHRS, CDR2 YFSETQ. CDR3 size: 17 residues. V lost 2 bases to trimming and J lost 5 bases; unmatched junction nucleotides: 9. DNA of the CDR3: TGCGCCAGCAGCTTAAATCCCCCGGGACAGGGGACCGGGGAGCTGTTTTTT. Translation: CASSLNPPGQGTGELFF.